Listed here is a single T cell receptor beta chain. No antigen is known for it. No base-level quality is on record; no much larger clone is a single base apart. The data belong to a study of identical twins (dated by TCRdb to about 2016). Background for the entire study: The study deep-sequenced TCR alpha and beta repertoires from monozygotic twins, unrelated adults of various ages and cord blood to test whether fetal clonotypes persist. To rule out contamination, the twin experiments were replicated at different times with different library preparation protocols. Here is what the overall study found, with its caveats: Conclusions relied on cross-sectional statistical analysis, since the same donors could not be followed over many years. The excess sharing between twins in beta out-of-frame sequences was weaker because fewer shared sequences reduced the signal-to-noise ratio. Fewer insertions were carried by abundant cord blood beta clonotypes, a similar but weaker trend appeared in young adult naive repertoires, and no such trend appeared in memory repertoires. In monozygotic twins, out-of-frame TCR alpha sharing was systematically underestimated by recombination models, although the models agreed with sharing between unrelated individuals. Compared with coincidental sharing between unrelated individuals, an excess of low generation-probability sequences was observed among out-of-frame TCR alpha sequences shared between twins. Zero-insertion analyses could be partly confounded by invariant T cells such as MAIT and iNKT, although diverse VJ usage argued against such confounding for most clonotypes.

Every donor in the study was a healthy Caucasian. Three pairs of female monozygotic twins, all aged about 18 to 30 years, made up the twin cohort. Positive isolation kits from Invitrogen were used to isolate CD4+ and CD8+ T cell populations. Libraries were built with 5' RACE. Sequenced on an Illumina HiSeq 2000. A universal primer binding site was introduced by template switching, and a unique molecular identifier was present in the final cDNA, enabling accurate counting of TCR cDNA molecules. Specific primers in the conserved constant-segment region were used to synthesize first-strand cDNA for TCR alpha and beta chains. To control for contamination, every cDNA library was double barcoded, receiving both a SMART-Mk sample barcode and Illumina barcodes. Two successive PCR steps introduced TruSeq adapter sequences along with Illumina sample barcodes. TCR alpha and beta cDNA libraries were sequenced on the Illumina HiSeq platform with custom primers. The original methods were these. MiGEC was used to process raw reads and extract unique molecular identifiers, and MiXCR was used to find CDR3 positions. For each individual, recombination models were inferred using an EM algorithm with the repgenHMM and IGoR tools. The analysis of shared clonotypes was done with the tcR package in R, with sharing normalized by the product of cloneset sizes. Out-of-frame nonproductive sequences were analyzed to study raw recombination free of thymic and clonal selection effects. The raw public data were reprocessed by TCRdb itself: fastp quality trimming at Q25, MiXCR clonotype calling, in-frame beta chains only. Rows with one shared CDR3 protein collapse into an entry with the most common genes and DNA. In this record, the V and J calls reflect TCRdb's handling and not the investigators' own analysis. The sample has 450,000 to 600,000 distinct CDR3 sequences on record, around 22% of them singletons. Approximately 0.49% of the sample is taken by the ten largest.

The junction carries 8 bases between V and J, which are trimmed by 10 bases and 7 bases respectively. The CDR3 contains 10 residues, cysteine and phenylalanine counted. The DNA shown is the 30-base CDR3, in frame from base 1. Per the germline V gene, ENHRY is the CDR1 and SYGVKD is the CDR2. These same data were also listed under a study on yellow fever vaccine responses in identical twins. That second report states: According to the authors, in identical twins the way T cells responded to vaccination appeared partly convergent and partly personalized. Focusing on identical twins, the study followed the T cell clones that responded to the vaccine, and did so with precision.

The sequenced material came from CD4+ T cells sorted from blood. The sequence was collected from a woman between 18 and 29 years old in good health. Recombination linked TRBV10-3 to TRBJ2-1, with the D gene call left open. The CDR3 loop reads CATLGNEQFF. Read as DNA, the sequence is TGTGCCACGTTGGGTAATGAGCAGTTCTTC.